This T cell receptor (beta chain) was found in a study of T cells in Graves' hyperthyroidism and ophthalmopathy. Amplification targeted TCR beta CDR3 regions from RNA transcripts. HTBI primers were used for first-round RT-PCR of the TCR CDR3. TCRdb analysed the multiplex PCR reads with MiXCR anew, one entry per CDR3 protein. This table holds around 610,000 distinct CDR3 sequences, approximately 15% found once. Germline V gene data show CDR1 as DFQATT and CDR2 as SNEGSKA (reference sequence). The CDR3 runs to 16 residues. In its sample, this clonotype was seen a few times. One end of the junction does not line up with germline, which may come from a read error.

Source material: blood. The rearrangement joins TRBV20-1 to TRBJ1-2, with D maybe TRBD1 (6 bases). This receptor was taken from a middle-aged woman with Graves' ophthalmopathy. CDR3 protein: CSAPQFAGAENSGYTF. The CDR3 DNA reads TGCAGTGCCCCACAGTTCGCGGGGGCGGAAAACTCTGGCTACACCTTC.